This T cell receptor beta chain derives from a study of blood T cell repertoires in COVID-19. Per the germline V gene, CDR1 is LGHNA and CDR2 is YSLEER. The V gene lost 3 bases and the J gene lost 7 bases, with 12 bases spanning the gap. The CDR3 runs 13 residues. Method: immunoSEQ multiplex PCR; TCRdb's copy keeps in-frame clones and lacks some. The sample consists of about 250,000 clones, roughly 84% of them appearing once. The sequencing sample was made of PBMCs or T cells enriched from blood (not recorded which). This sequence originates from a woman aged 45 to 65 who had been exposed to COVID-19. The V and J genes are TRBV4-3 and TRBJ1-2; possibly TRBD1 for D (5 bases). The CDR3 bases are TGCGCCAGCAGCCAGGTGCAGGGCGGTGGCTACACCTTC. Translated, it gives CASSQVQGGGYTF.